Presented here are 3 T cell receptor beta chains from one specimen sequenced in a study of T cell repertoires in cytomegalovirus infection. These receptors' targets are unknown. One entry per CDR3 protein results from TCRdb running MiXCR on the reads. The profile shows some 800,000 distinct CDR3 sequences, about 33% of them singletons. Sequenced material: cultured CD8+ T cells from PBMCs, taken from culture after CMV antigen stimulation. The receptors derive from a human donor in good health (CMV status not recorded). Some clones in this sample may be carry-over from other donors' samples.

The table lists this clonotype with a few counts. This chain uses TRBV7-3 with TRBJ2-5; no reliable D call. Trimming took off 2 bases at V and 4 bases at J, with 14 bases between the two ends. CDR1 SGHTA and CDR2 FQGTGA come from the germline V gene. The length of the CDR3 is 15 residues. The CDR3 reads CASSLEAVARETQYF. The CDR3 DNA reads as TGTGCCAGCAGCTTAGAGGCCGTCGCCCGAGAGACCCAGTACTTC.

This clonotype was counted at least ten times. The V and J genes are TRBV7-8 and TRBJ1-5; TRBD1 might be the D (6 bases). CDR1 and CDR2 from the germline V gene are SGHVS and FQNEAQ. The ends were cut back, 0 bases at V and 6 bases at J, with 12 bases in the middle. The CDR3 spans 15 residues. CDR3 region: CASSLAQGLTQPQHF. CDR3 in DNA: TGTGCCAGCAGCTTAGCGCAGGGGCTTACTCAGCCCCAGCATTTT.

J is TRBJ2-1 and V is TRBV6-2 or TRBV6-3; D gene ambiguous. CDR3 length: 12 residues. V was pared by 5 bases and J by 8 bases, with 10 bases between. Per the germline V gene, CDR1 is MNHEY and CDR2 is SVGEGT. CDR3 sequence reads: CASSTRIDEQFF. Here the CDR3 DNA reads TGTGCCAGCAGTACGAGAATCGATGAGCAGTTCTTC.